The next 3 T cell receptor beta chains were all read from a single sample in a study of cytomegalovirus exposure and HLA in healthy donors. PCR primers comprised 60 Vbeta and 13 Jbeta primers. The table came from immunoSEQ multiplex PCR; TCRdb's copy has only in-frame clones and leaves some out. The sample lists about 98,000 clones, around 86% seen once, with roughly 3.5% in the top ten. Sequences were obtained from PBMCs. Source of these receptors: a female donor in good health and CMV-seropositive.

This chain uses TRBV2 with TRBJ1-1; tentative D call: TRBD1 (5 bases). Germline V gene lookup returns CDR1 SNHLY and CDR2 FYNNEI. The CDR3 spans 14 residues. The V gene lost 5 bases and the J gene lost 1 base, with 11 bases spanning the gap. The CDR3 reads CASSSDRENTEAFF. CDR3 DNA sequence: TGTGCCAGCAGTTCCGACAGAGAGAACACTGAAGCTTTCTTT.

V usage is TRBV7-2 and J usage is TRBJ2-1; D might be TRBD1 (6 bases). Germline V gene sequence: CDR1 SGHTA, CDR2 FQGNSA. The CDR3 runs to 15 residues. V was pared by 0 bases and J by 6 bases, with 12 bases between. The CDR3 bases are TGTGCCAGCAGCTTAGCCCCCCAGGGGACCAATGAGCAGTTCTTC. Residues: CASSLAPQGTNEQFF.

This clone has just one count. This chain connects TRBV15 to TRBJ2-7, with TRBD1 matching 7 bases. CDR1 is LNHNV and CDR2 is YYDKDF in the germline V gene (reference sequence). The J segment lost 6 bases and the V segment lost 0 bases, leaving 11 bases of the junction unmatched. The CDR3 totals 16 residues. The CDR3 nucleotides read TGTGCCACCAGCAGAGACCGGGACAGCGAGAAATCCGAGCAGTACTTC. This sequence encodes CATSRDRDSEKSEQYF.